The 14 T cell receptor beta chains below come from one sample, sequenced in a study of cytomegalovirus exposure and HLA in healthy donors (dated by TCRdb to the late 2010s). The library was generated by the immunoSEQ multiplex PCR assay. A mixture of 60 forward primers for TCR Vbeta segments and 13 reverse primers for TCR Jbeta segments was used in the multiplex PCR. The table comes from immuneACCESS by way of TCRdb, which keeps in-frame sequences with V and J called. Part of the clones is missing from these tables; in studies checked, under half for an unresolved V gene and the rest for unknown reasons. This sample lists fewer than 250,000 clones; over 75% were detected once. 1.5% to 2% of the sample goes to the ten largest clones. The specimen was PBMCs. These receptor sequences come from a man between 18 and 35 years old in good health and CMV-seronegative.

The genes are TRBV6-5 and TRBJ1-2, with D uncertain. This CDR3 has 12 amino acids. Trimming took 2 bases from V and 7 from J, leaving 8 bases between them. Germline CDR1 reads MNHEY; CDR2 reads SVGAGI. CDR3 sequence reads: CASSYVGSGYTF. Here the CDR3 DNA reads TGTGCCAGCAGTTACGTCGGGTCTGGCTACACCTTC.

This clone was detected once. V gene TRBV9 combines with J gene TRBJ2-6; 10 bases are a match to TRBD1. The CDR3 contains 20 residues. CDR1 and CDR2 (germline): SGDLS, YYNGEE. V was clipped by 0 bases and J by 2 bases; unmatched bases: 11. The CDR3 DNA sequence: TGTGCCAGCAGCGTAGGTCTGTCGACAGGGGGCTTAGCTGGGGCCAACGTCCTGACTTTC. It specifies CASSVGLSTGGLAGANVLTF.

This sequence joins TRBV9 and TRBJ1-1; D might be TRBD1 (6 bases). V gave up 4 bases and J gave up 1 base, with 8 bases separating them. The CDR3 runs to 13 residues. Germline CDR1 SGDLS, CDR2 YYNGEE. The CDR3 DNA sequence: TGTGCCAGCAGCACGGACAGGAACACTGAAGCTTTCTTT. Residues: CASSTDRNTEAFF.

The chain uses TRBV28 and TRBJ1-2; TRBD1 aligns across 7 bases. The germline V gene has CDR1 MDHEN and CDR2 SYDVKM. J gave up 0 bases and V 4 bases, and 14 bases lay outside the gene matches. The CDR3 runs 18 residues. The chain's CDR3 is CASSYPLDRLSANYGYTF. The CDR3 nucleotides are TGTGCCAGCAGTTACCCCCTGGACAGGTTGAGCGCTAACTATGGCTACACCTTC.

The genes are TRBV5-4 and TRBJ1-1; 7 bases agree with TRBD1. V was clipped by 4 bases and J by 5 bases; unmatched bases: 14. The CDR3 totals 16 residues. Per the germline V gene, CDR1 is SGHNT and CDR2 is YYREEE (reference sequence). In DNA form, the CDR3 reads TGTGCCAGCAGCCGTGGAGGAGGGGGCGCTTGGACTGAAGCTTTCTTT. It specifies CASSRGGGGAWTEAFF.

The V call is TRBV30, the J call TRBJ1-2; 7 bases align to TRBD1. CDR3 size: 13 residues. The ends lost 5 bases at V and 2 bases at J; junction bases unmatched: 5. The V gene's germline CDR1 is GTSNPN and CDR2 SVGIG (reference sequence). In DNA form, the CDR3 reads TGTGCCTGGGTACAGGGGATAAACTATGGCTACACCTTC. Its protein product is CAWVQGINYGYTF.

The V gene is TRBV18, the J gene TRBJ1-1; D gene ambiguous. Trimming removed 2 bases from V and 1 base from J, with 5 bases in between. This CDR3 has 13 residues. The germline CDR1 and CDR2 sequences are KGHSH and LQKENI. DNA of the CDR3: TGTGCCAGCTCACCATCGGGGAACACTGAAGCTTTCTTT. It codes for CASSPSGNTEAFF.

This chain links TRBV9 with TRBJ1-1, with TRBD1 identical over 7 bases. Germline CDR1 reads SGDLS; CDR2 reads YYNGEE. V lost 4 bases and J lost 5; bases outside the gene matches: 11. The CDR3 runs 15 residues. The CDR3 nucleotides read TGTGCCAGCAGCCCTCGGACAGGCGCTGGGACTGAAGCTTTCTTT. Residues: CASSPRTGAGTEAFF.

Concerning this clone itself: One junction end does not reproduce the germline sequence, and a read error may be involved. Written as DNA, the CDR3 is TGTGCCAGCACCTTAGGACAGGGGTTGTACGAGCAGTACTTC. It specifies CASTLGQGLYEQYF. This chain connects TRBV7-9 to TRBJ2-7; TRBD1 matches 9 bases. The germline V gene encodes CDR1 SEHNR and CDR2 FQNEAQ (reference sequence). The CDR3 runs to 14 residues. Full variable domain (missing parts from reference TRBV7-9 and TRBJ2-7): DTGVSQNPRHKITKRGQNVTFRCDPISEHNRLYWYRQTLGQGPEFLTYFQNEAQLEKSRLLSDRFSAERPKGSFSTLEIQRTEQGDSAMYLCASTLGQGLYEQYFGPGTRLTVT.

The chain joins TRBV2 to TRBJ2-7; 7 nucleotides line up with TRBD1. V was pared by 6 bases and J by 4 bases, with 0 bases of the junction left unmatched. The CDR3 is 11 residues long. Germline CDR1 and CDR2: SNHLY and FYNNEI. The CDR3 loop reads CASRTGYEQYF. The CDR3 nucleotides read TGTGCCAGCAGGACAGGGTACGAGCAGTACTTC.

V gene TRBV7-8 combines with J gene TRBJ1-4; TRBD1 agrees at 8 bases. CDR3 size: 16 residues. V shed 1 base and J 2 bases; nucleotides not matched to a gene: 3. Per germline, CDR1 SGHVS and CDR2 FQNEAQ. The CDR3 is CASSLDRGFTNEKLFF. The CDR3 bases are TGTGCCAGCAGCTTAGACAGGGGGTTCACTAATGAAAAACTGTTTTTT.

For the CDR3, the DNA is TGTGCCAGCAGCTTAAACCTACAGGGGACCTACGAGCAGTACTTC. Translating gives CASSLNLQGTYEQYF. V and J are TRBV7-8 and TRBJ2-7; 7 positions agree with TRBD1. With V trimmed by 2 bases and J by 2 bases, 6 bases remained unmatched. Per germline, CDR1 SGHVS and CDR2 FQNEAQ. The CDR3 consists of 15 residues.

The V and J genes are TRBV18 and TRBJ1-1; 8 bases are shared with TRBD1. CDR1 KGHSH and CDR2 LQKENI come from the germline V gene. Losses at the gene ends were 6 bases for V and 0 bases for J; bases not matched to a gene: 9. The CDR3 is 16 residues long. CDR3 region: CASSRDRTLMNTEAFF. DNA for the CDR3: TGTGCCAGCTCCCGGGACAGGACCCTTATGAACACTGAAGCTTTCTTT. Combining the CDR3 with reference TRBV18 and TRBJ1-1 gives the whole variable domain NAGVMQNPRHLVRRRGQEARLRCSPMKGHSHVYWYRQLPEEGLKFMVYLQKENIIDESGMPKERFSAEFPKEGPSILRIQQVVRGDSAAYFCASSRDRTLMNTEAFFGQGTRLTVV.

V gene TRBV27 combines with J gene TRBJ1-4; 7 nucleotides align to TRBD1. After removal of 7 bases from V and 3 bases from J, the junction contained 5 bases not matched to a gene. This CDR3 has 14 residues. The germline V gene has CDR1 MNHEY and CDR2 SMNVEV (reference sequence). The CDR3 bases are TGTGCCAGCACGCGGACAGGTGCTAATGAAAAACTGTTTTTT. It yields the protein CASTRTGANEKLFF.